This T cell receptor beta chain was sequenced in a study of vaccination and CD4 T cells after COVID-19. About the research overall: Participants, all vaccine recipients, received two doses of either BNT162b2 or mRNA-1273.

With respect to this clonotype: Its cognate antigen is unknown.

The CDR3 has 15 residues. V lost 6 bases and J 5 bases, leaving 20 bases between the germline ends. Germline CDR1 is SGHRS and CDR2 is YFSETQ. Sequenced with the Oncomine TCR Beta short-read assay was DNA taken from cultured CD4+ T cells. TCRdb re-called the PCR reads through MiXCR, storing one row per CDR3 protein. The table includes 8,400 or so distinct CDR3 sequences, around 70% detected once. This sample's treatment: roughly ten-day PBMC culture with coronavirus spike peptide pools or control peptides (ViraFEST assay). Every well contained around 2 million PBMCs, which were grown with around 9.8 IU/ml IL-2 and 7.5 to 10 ug/ml peptide pools.

Material: CD4+ T cells from blood, cultured in vitro. The clonotype was recovered from a human donor who had recovered from COVID-19. The chain carries TRBV5-1 and TRBJ1-1; D might be TRBD1 (5 bases). The CDR3 spells CASTMGGGSWTEAFF. The CDR3, as DNA: TGCGCCAGCACTATGGGGGGGGGATCTTGGACTGAAGCTTTCTTT.